The table lists the clone carrying this T cell receptor beta chain with many counts. Its antigen remains unidentified. The sample belongs to a study of Graves' ophthalmopathy and Graves' hyperthyroidism. Looking at the study overall: Blood was drawn at initial diagnosis, before any treatment. Study-level points and caveats: Blood samples also showed most expanded thyroid clonotypes exceeding 0.001 frequency. A roughly 83% specificity and around 89% sensitivity were achieved by a 13-signature model that separated ophthalmopathy from stable hyperthyroidism.

The CDR3 has 15 amino acids. Trimming stripped 6 bases from V and 0 bases from J, with 14 bases between. The PBMCs were taken from over 9.5 ml of fresh peripheral blood. RNA transcripts served as template for amplifying TCR beta CDR3 sequences. An initial RT-PCR round employing HTBI primers preceded a second-round multiplex PCR. MiXCR, applied by TCRdb to the multiplex PCR reads, yields one record per CDR3 protein. The table shows about 400,000 distinct CDR3 sequences, with about 16% occurring only once. The source of this sequence is a woman younger than 30 with Graves' ophthalmopathy. The sample was peripheral blood. The chain links TRBV12-3 or TRBV12-4 to TRBJ1-1; D is possibly TRBD1 (5 bases). The CDR3 region has the DNA TGTGCCAGCAGCGTAACAGGCCTCATGAACACTGAAGCTTTCTTT. Residues: CASSVTGLMNTEAFF.